These 15 T cell receptor beta chains share one sample of origin, sequenced in a study of blood T cells in healthy people across ages. Primed by a sample-barcoded 5' primer and a J-beta primer mix, a second PCR proceeded for 7 to 11 cycles. TCRdb used MiXCR to reprocess the 5' RACE reads, holding one entry per CDR3 protein. The data contain around 990,000 distinct CDR3 sequences, more than 30% of them singletons. The sequencing sample was made of blood. These receptors originate from a man aged 18-30 years in good health.

This clonotype appeared many times. The chain couples TRBV2 to TRBJ1-1; D is unresolved. CDR3 size: 12 residues. CDR1 is SNHLY and CDR2 is FYNNEI in the germline V gene. The ends were cut back, 6 bases at V and 5 bases at J, with 10 bases in the middle. CDR3 DNA sequence: TGTGCCAGCAGACCGGGCGGGACTGAAGCTTTCTTT. It is translated as CASRPGGTEAFF. The full variable domain, in which reference TRBV2 and TRBJ1-1 provide the parts outside the CDR3, is EPEVTQTPSHQVTQMGQEVILRCVPISNHLYFYWYRQILGQKVEFLVSFYNNEISEKSEIFDDQFSVERPDGSNFTLKIRSTKLEDSAMYFCASRPGGTEAFFGQGTRLTVV.

The chain carries TRBV29-1 and TRBJ1-1; TRBD1 is a possible D gene (6 bases). Germline CDR1 is SQVTM and CDR2 is ANQGSEA. The CDR3 spans 14 residues. With 2 bases removed from V and 4 bases from J, the gap between germline ends came to 14 bases. The CDR3, as DNA: TGCAGCGTTGAAAATGACAGGTGGAGCACTGAAGCTTTCTTT. Protein: CSVENDRWSTEAFF.

This clonotype has a handful of counts. The CDR3 reads CASSRDRHYQETQYF. The CDR3 DNA is TGTGCCAGCAGCCGGGACAGGCACTACCAAGAGACCCAGTACTTC. V gene TRBV6-5 combines with J gene TRBJ2-5; 8 bases agree with TRBD1. V trimming: 6 bases; J trimming: 0 bases; junction bases outside the gene matches: 6. This CDR3 is 15 amino acids long. CDR1 MNHEY and CDR2 SVGAGI come from the germline V gene.

The chain carries TRBV4-1 and TRBJ1-2; 8 positions match TRBD1. The V and J ends lost 3 bases and 0 bases, in that order; junction bases with no gene match: 6. Germline V gives CDR1 MGHRA, CDR2 YSYEKL. The CDR3 extends over 16 amino acids. This CDR3 is CASSHGTGGSNYGYTF. CDR3 in DNA: TGCGCCAGCAGCCACGGGACAGGAGGATCTAACTATGGCTACACCTTC.

This clonotype was counted between two and nine times. The chain has TRBV2 and TRBJ1-2, with 7 positions matching TRBD1. CDR3 size: 15 residues. Germline loops: CDR1 SNHLY, CDR2 FYNNEI. The J segment lost 0 bases and the V segment lost 7 bases, leaving 8 bases of the junction unmatched. The CDR3 DNA reads TGTGCCAGCAACCTAGACAGGGCAGCTAACTATGGCTACACCTTC. It yields the protein CASNLDRAANYGYTF.

The chain has TRBV28 and TRBJ2-1; no reliable D call. Germline CDR1 reads MDHEN; CDR2 reads SYDVKM. V shed 5 bases and J shed 5 bases, with 13 bases lying between them. This CDR3 comprises 14 residues. For the CDR3, the DNA is TGTGCCAGCAGTGAACAACCAGCCCACAATGAGCAGTTCTTC. This translates into CASSEQPAHNEQFF.

The gene calls are TRBV9 and TRBJ2-2, with D possibly TRBD2 on 5 matching bases. Trimming stripped 7 bases from V and 0 bases from J, with 16 bases between. Looked up from germline, CDR1 is SGDLS and CDR2 is YYNGEE. The CDR3 sequence is 16 residues long. The CDR3 protein is CASGGPLASNTGELFF. CDR3 bases: TGTGCCAGCGGCGGCCCCTTAGCGTCGAACACCGGGGAGCTGTTTTTT.

The sample holds one count of this clonotype. The chain uses TRBV6-2 or TRBV6-3 and TRBJ2-7; TRBD1 agrees at 9 bases. The CDR3 is 16 amino acids. J gave up 5 bases and V 0 bases, and 8 bases lay outside the gene matches. Germline V lookup: CDR1 MNHEY, CDR2 SVGEGT. CDR3 nucleotides: TGTGCCAGCAGTTACTCGAGCGACAGGGGGTTTGACGAGCAGTACTTC. The encoded protein is CASSYSSDRGFDEQYF.

This clonotype has only a few counts. In DNA, the CDR3 is TGTGCCAGCAGTTCCCAGCCAGGGGGCTACGAGCAGTACTTC. Translating gives CASSSQPGGYEQYF. This rearrangement joins TRBV27 to TRBJ2-7, with 7 bases aligning to TRBD1. The germline CDR1 and CDR2 sequences are MNHEY and SMNVEV (reference sequence). V was pared by 4 bases and J by 3 bases, with 6 bases of the junction left unmatched. The CDR3 length is 14 residues.

This clonotype was detected only once. V is TRBV4-3 and J is TRBJ1-5; D is uncertain. This CDR3 comprises 14 residues. Germline loops: CDR1 LGHNA, CDR2 YSLEER. Trimming pared 0 bases from V and 7 bases from J, leaving 10 bases between. CDR3 in amino acids: CASSQERSEQPQHF. In DNA form, the CDR3 reads TGCGCCAGCAGCCAAGAGAGGAGCGAGCAGCCCCAGCATTTT.

The chain carries TRBV28 and TRBJ2-1; D not certain. This CDR3 comprises 12 residues. V was clipped by 5 bases and J by 9 bases, with 11 bases between them. CDR1 and CDR2 (germline): MDHEN, SYDVKM. CDR3 bases: TGTGCCAGCAGTCCCCCGGATCGTGAGCAGTTCTTC. Translating gives CASSPPDREQFF.

The CDR3 bases are TGTGCCACCAGTGGCCTGGGTCAGGAGAACACCGGGGAGCTGTTTTTT. This sequence encodes CATSGLGQENTGELFF. The J gene is TRBJ2-2, the V gene TRBV24-1; no definite D call. This CDR3 contains 16 residues. V gave up 5 bases and J gave up 1 base, with 13 bases separating them. CDR1 and CDR2 (germline): KGHDR, SFDVKD.

The V and J genes are TRBV7-2 and TRBJ2-1, with 10 nucleotides matching TRBD1. V lost 0 bases to trimming and J lost 6 bases; unmatched junction nucleotides: 2. Looked up from germline, CDR1 is SGHTA and CDR2 is FQGNSA. The CDR3 totals 15 residues. The CDR3 DNA reads TGTGCCAGCAGCTTAGCGGGACAGGGGTCCAATGAGCAGTTCTTC. Residues: CASSLAGQGSNEQFF.

The chain carries TRBV6-6 and TRBJ1-5; D unresolved. V was clipped by 1 base and J by 0 bases, with 13 bases between them. CDR3 length equals 17 residues. The germline V gene has CDR1 MNHNY and CDR2 SVGAGI (reference sequence). CDR3 DNA: TGTGCCAGCAGTTACTACCCTCAGGTGGATAGCAATCAGCCCCAGCATTTT. It codes for CASSYYPQVDSNQPQHF.

The count of this clonotype is one. The rearrangement uses TRBV7-2 and TRBJ2-2, with D perhaps TRBD1 (6 bases). The CDR3 runs to 16 residues. Per the germline V gene, CDR1 is SGHTA and CDR2 is FQGNSA. With 1 base removed from V and 6 bases from J, the gap between germline ends came to 15 bases. As DNA, the CDR3 is TGTGCCAGCAGCTTAGAGGACAGAAGTTTCCCCGGGGAGCTGTTTTTT. Amino acid sequence: CASSLEDRSFPGELFF.